Shown below are 3 T cell receptor beta chains from a single sample sequenced in a study of response to subunit inactivated influenza vaccine. Using its own MiXCR run on the RT-PCR reads, TCRdb lists one record per CDR3 protein. Here the sample spans fewer than 800,000 distinct CDR3 sequences, roughly 14% being singletons. The sample in question was PBMCs from blood, obtained 11 to 12 days after vaccination. The receptors were gathered from a man aged 50-59 years who received an inactivated influenza vaccine.

The genes are TRBV5-1 and TRBJ2-7, with 7 bases that match TRBD2. V shed 4 bases, J shed 0 bases, and the junction held 4 bases outside the gene matches. Germline values: CDR1 SGHRS, CDR2 YFSETQ. CDR3 size: 14 residues. CDR3 nucleotide sequence: TGCGCCAGCAGCAACCGGGACTACTCCTACGAGCAGTACTTC. Its protein is CASSNRDYSYEQYF.

This clonotype has a count of ten or more. This chain connects TRBV6-1 to TRBJ2-7, with D tentatively TRBD1 or TRBD2 (6 bases each). Trimming took off 10 bases at V and 0 bases at J, with 13 bases between the two ends. The CDR3 runs to 13 residues. CDR1 and CDR2 (germline): MNHNS, SASEGT. The CDR3 loop reads CATWAGHSYEQYF. The CDR3 DNA reads as TGTGCCACTTGGGCGGGACACTCCTACGAGCAGTACTTC.

The chain carries TRBV28 and TRBJ2-6, with 8 bases aligning to TRBD1. CDR1 MDHEN and CDR2 SYDVKM come from the germline V gene. Unmatched junction bases numbered 11, after V lost 6 bases and J lost 1 base. The CDR3 has 18 residues. CDR3 loop: CASRRTPGQVSGANVLTF. CDR3 DNA sequence: TGTGCCAGCAGGAGAACCCCGGGACAGGTATCTGGGGCCAACGTCCTGACTTTC.